These 9 T cell receptor beta chains were sequenced from one sample in a study of T cell responses to AZD1222 COVID-19 vaccine. This table comes from immunoSEQ multiplex PCR, and its TCRdb copy is limited to in-frame clones, with some not included. In the table there are 75,000 to 85,000 clones, about 92% of which are singletons. Material: peripheral blood, obtained on day 0 of AZD1222 vaccination. Receptors originate from an adult in good health.

The chain links TRBV6-5 to TRBJ1-6, with 8 bases aligning to TRBD1. This CDR3 region has 15 residues. The V gene end was trimmed by 4 bases and the J gene end by 8 bases; junction bases not matched to a gene: 7. CDR1 is MNHEY, CDR2 SVGAGI, per germline. CDR3 nucleotides: TGTGCCAGCAGTTGGGACAGGCAAAGGGATTCACCCCTCCACTTT. Its protein product is CASSWDRQRDSPLHF.

V is TRBV7-2 and J is TRBJ1-2; 8 nucleotides match TRBD1. With 5 bases clipped from V and 3 bases from J, the junction kept 8 bases outside the gene matches. Germline CDR1 is SGHTA and CDR2 is FQGNSA. This CDR3 contains 15 residues. CDR3 coding DNA: TGTGCCAGCAGCACAACACAGGGGGTACACTATGGCTACACCTTC. Its translation is CASSTTQGVHYGYTF.

This chain links TRBV19 with TRBJ1-1; D is ambiguous. Germline-derived CDR1 and CDR2 are LNHDA and SQIVND (reference sequence). Trimming shortened V by 3 bases and J by 1 base, and 12 bases separated the two germline ends. This CDR3 has 15 residues. As DNA, the CDR3 is TGTGCCAGTAGTATCGGAGGAAGATCGAACACTGAAGCTTTCTTT. This encodes CASSIGGRSNTEAFF.

The chain has TRBV5-1 and TRBJ1-1; no clear D gene. The ends were cut back, 0 bases at V and 5 bases at J, with 8 bases in the middle. The CDR3 consists of 13 residues. CDR1 is SGHRS and CDR2 is YFSETQ in the germline V gene. The CDR3 DNA follows: TGCGCCAGCAGCTTGGCCGACTCGACTGAAGCTTTCTTT. This gives the protein CASSLADSTEAFF. Variable domain in full (rest from reference TRBV5-1 and TRBJ1-1): KAGVTQTPRYLIKTRGQQVTLSCSPISGHRSVSWYQQTPGQGLQFLFEYFSETQRNKGNFPGRFSGRQFSNSRSEMNVSTLELGDSALYLCASSLADSTEAFFGQGTRLTVV.

Only one count was recorded for this clone. This chain joins TRBV5-1 and TRBJ1-4; D is uncertain. Germline assignment: CDR1 SGHRS and CDR2 YFSETQ. V was shortened by 0 bases and J by 8 bases, with 8 bases between the two germline ends. This CDR3 is 13 amino acids long. As DNA, the CDR3 is TGCGCCAGCAGCTTGGGGACTGGAGAAAAACTGTTTTTT. This translates into CASSLGTGEKLFF.

This chain connects TRBV7-3 to TRBJ1-3, with a possible D match to TRBD1 (5 bases). The CDR3 is 17 amino acids. Germline-derived CDR1 and CDR2 are SGHTA and FQGTGA. Trimming left V 2 bases short and J 0 bases short, with 14 bases between. The CDR3 nucleotides are TGTGCCAGCAGCTTAGCCCCGCCAGACAGCTCTGGAAACACCATATATTTT. Translating it yields CASSLAPPDSSGNTIYF.

The V gene is TRBV19, the J gene TRBJ1-1, with TRBD1 as a possible D gene (6 bases). CDR3 length equals 14 residues. Germline V gene lookup returns CDR1 LNHDA and CDR2 SQIVND (reference sequence). V was clipped by 7 bases and J by 1 base, with 13 bases between them. This CDR3 reads CASMRGPQNTEAFF. The CDR3 DNA reads TGTGCCAGTATGCGGGGGCCCCAGAACACTGAAGCTTTCTTT.

The chain carries TRBV3-1 (or the pseudogene TRBV3-2) and TRBJ2-7; D not resolved. The length of the CDR3 is 14 residues. CDR1 and CDR2 from the germline V gene are LGHDT and YNNKEL (reference sequence). Trimming pared 6 bases from V and 4 bases from J, leaving 16 bases between. The CDR3, as DNA: TGTGCCAGCAGTCTGCCTGGGGTAGGGTACGAGCAGTACTTC. Translation: CASSLPGVGYEQYF.

This rearrangement joins TRBV7-6 to TRBJ1-3, with D perhaps TRBD1 (5 bases). V shed 8 bases and J shed 0 bases, with 14 bases lying between them. From germline, CDR1 is SGHVS and CDR2 FNYEAQ. The CDR3 extends over 15 amino acids. The CDR3 sequence is CASGTGTLSGNTIYF. CDR3 coding DNA: TGTGCCAGCGGAACGGGGACCCTCTCTGGAAACACCATATATTTT.